One T cell receptor beta chain is described in this entry. Its antigen is still unknown. Per-base qualities were not stored, and no clone one base away is much larger. The patients picked for sequencing were ones in whom flow cytometry had shown an expansion of CD8+CD57+ cells. Severe acquired aplastic anemia was diagnosed in all patients according to International Study of Aplastic Anemia and Agranulocytosis and Camitta criteria. At the time blood was sampled, none of the patients had received any therapy. The study deep-sequenced TCR repertoires of sorted CD4+ and CD8+ blood T cells from severe aplastic anemia patients and healthy subjects. In the USA, patient enrollment took place under clinicaltrials.gov protocols 00001620, 01623167, 00001397, 00071045, 00081523 and 00961064. Ficoll-Paque density gradient centrifugation was used to isolate peripheral blood mononuclear cells. CD4+ and CD8+ T cells were sorted by FACS or magnetic beads before DNA extraction.

V was cut back by 3 bases and J by 11 bases, leaving a gap of 8 bases between them. CDR1 and CDR2 were assigned from the germline V gene as ENHRY and SYGVKD. The CDR3 runs 12 amino acids, cysteine and phenylalanine included. The only DNA kept is the CDR3, 36 bases in frame from the first base. TCR beta VDJ combination and CDR3 sequence profiling used genomic DNA as the template. TCR repertoire sequencing was run on an Illumina HiSeq 2000. Regarding the original processing steps: Repertoires were assessed using TRBV/TRBJ rearrangement plots, CDR3 size and DJ length profiles, and Simpson's diversity index. Whichever DNA sequence was most abundant in the deep sequencing data was defined as the immunodominant clone. CDR3 amino acid sequences were screened for sharing across subjects and compared with published repertoires and the VDJdb database. TCRdb took the public reads, trimmed them with fastp at Q25, ran MiXCR for clone calling and kept in-frame beta chains. Records with the same CDR3 protein are collapsed into one entry carrying the most frequent genes and DNA. The V and J calls here are based on TCRdb, not the publication. The sample table records about 190,000 distinct CDR3 sequences; around half of these occur just once. The ten largest clones capture around 8.8% of the sample.

This sample is part of a study of CD8+CD57+ T cells in acquired aplastic anemia (dated by TCRdb to the late 2010s). Background on the whole study: On average, sorted CD4+ and CD8+ cells yielded 3.2 ug of extracted DNA, with a range of 0.2 to 27.4 ug. A CD8+CD57+ expansion meant a frequency higher than the mean frequency seen in healthy subjects.

Study-wide findings and limitations: Between patients and healthy controls, no significant difference in CD8+ Simpson's diversity was found (P=0.060). Although some 28 CD8+ CDR3 sequences were shared by patients and controls, these sequences appeared highly expressed in patients and within the immunodominant clones of patients.

Sequenced material: sorted CD4+, CD8+, or CD8+CD57+ T cells (not recorded which) from PBMCs. The V gene is TRBV10-3 and the J gene is TRBJ1-6; no D gene can be assigned with confidence. The sequence derives from a human donor with aplastic anemia. The CDR3 reads as follows: CAISDRSAPLHF. The DNA sequence reads TGTGCCATCAGTGACCGGTCCGCACCCCTCCACTTT.